This T cell receptor (beta chain) was observed in a study of control samples from healthy donors and cancer patients. The protocol was immunoSEQ multiplex PCR, while the TCRdb copy is restricted to in-frame clones and leaves out a portion. The sample lists about 49,000 clones, 65% to 90% occurring once. V lost 6 bases, J lost 3 bases, and 16 bases lay in between. This CDR3 region has 15 residues. Germline V gives CDR1 MNHEY, CDR2 SVGAGI. The chain recombines TRBV6-5 with TRBJ2-3; TRBD2 is a possible D gene (6 bases). The origin of this receptor is a woman in her forties or fifties with lung cancer. The sample comprised PBMCs. CDR3 nucleotide sequence: TGTGCCAGCAGACCTCGGGGTAGCGGAACAGATACGCAGTATTTT. This codes for CASRPRGSGTDTQYF.